The 15 T cell receptor beta chains in this list originate from one sample, sequenced in a study of sequential checkpoint blockade in melanoma. Indicated treatment: randomized to nivolumab then ipilimumab (arm A) or the reverse (arm B). Sequencing was performed with immunoSEQ multiplex PCR; in TCRdb, only in-frame clones are kept and a portion is missing. Of approximately 2,400 clones in the sample, roughly 15% were seen once. This sample comprised tumor tissue (inferred from file names), obtained from a patient given nivolumab and ipilimumab in sequence. These TCRs come from a human donor with melanoma.

The chain has TRBV15 and TRBJ2-5, with TRBD1 as a possible D gene (6 bases). Germline values: CDR1 LNHNV, CDR2 YYDKDF (reference sequence). V dropped 2 bases and J dropped 6 bases, with 16 bases sitting between them. The CDR3 covers 15 residues. CDR3 sequence: CATSRQRYRVKTQYF. The CDR3 nucleotides are TGTGCCACCAGCAGACAAAGATACAGGGTCAAGACCCAGTACTTC.

This clone was seen a handful of times. The gene calls are TRBV28 and TRBJ2-2, with 7 bases lining up with TRBD2. Germline CDR1 MDHEN, CDR2 SYDVKM. The CDR3 is 16 amino acids. Unmatched junction bases numbered 12, after V lost 4 bases and J lost 7 bases. This CDR3 is CASSSLTSSGRGELFF. The CDR3 DNA follows: TGTGCCAGCAGTTCCTTGACTAGCTCGGGGCGCGGGGAGCTGTTTTTT.

This clone was observed a handful of times. V usage is TRBV14 and J usage is TRBJ2-1; D remains unclear. This CDR3 region has 11 residues. Germline CDR1 is SGHDN and CDR2 is FVKESK. Trimming took off 8 bases at V and 10 bases at J, with 12 bases between the two ends. This CDR3 reads CASSPSVEQFF. CDR3 nucleotide sequence: TGTGCCAGCTCACCATCAGTGGAGCAGTTCTTC.

This clone is medium-sized (0.01 to 0.1%) within its sample. The V call is TRBV11-3, the J call TRBJ2-1, with D perhaps TRBD2 (5 bases). V lost 2 bases to trimming and J lost 3 bases, with 8 bases between them. Germline V gene sequence: CDR1 SGHNT, CDR2 YENEEA. The CDR3 extends over 14 amino acids. The CDR3 nucleotides are TGTGCCAGCAGCTTAACGGGGAACTACAATGAGCAGTTCTTC. This codes for CASSLTGNYNEQFF.

V is TRBV28 and J is TRBJ1-1; D remains unclear. The CDR3 loop spans 12 amino acids. The germline V gene has CDR1 MDHEN and CDR2 SYDVKM. Trimming left V 7 bases short and J 0 bases short, with 6 bases between. CDR3 sequence: CASTSLNTEAFF. For the CDR3, the DNA is TGTGCCAGCACCTCGTTGAACACTGAAGCTTTCTTT.

The CDR3 region has the DNA TGTGCCAGCAGTTACGGTAGCGGGAGTATAAATGAGCAGTTCTTC. This translates into CASSYGSGSINEQFF. The chain recombines TRBV6-8 with TRBJ2-1; 9 bases agree with TRBD2. V dropped 2 bases and J dropped 7; count of bases not matched to a gene: 6. The V gene's germline CDR1 is MNHGY and CDR2 SAAAGT. This CDR3 is built from 15 residues.

This clone was seen a few times. The chain carries TRBV6-8 and TRBJ2-1; 11 bases line up with TRBD1. Per germline, CDR1 MNHGY and CDR2 SAAAGT. The trim removed 0 bases at V and 4 bases at J, leaving 2 bases unmatched. The CDR3 runs to 16 residues. CDR3 protein: CASSYSDRGPYNEQFF. CDR3 bases: TGTGCCAGCAGTTACTCGGACAGGGGGCCTTACAATGAGCAGTTCTTC.

This clone occurred many times. V is TRBV11-3 and J is TRBJ1-1; TRBD1 agrees at 10 bases. The V and J ends lost 3 bases and 0 bases, in that order; junction bases with no gene match: 4. Germline V gene lookup returns CDR1 SGHNT and CDR2 YENEEA. CDR3 length: 16 residues. For the CDR3, the DNA is TGTGCCAGCAGCTTGGGACAGGGGACGATGAACACTGAAGCTTTCTTT. Translation gives CASSLGQGTMNTEAFF.

This clone was seen only a few times. The chain carries TRBV11-3 and TRBJ2-1; TRBD1 is a possible D gene (6 bases). Germline values: CDR1 SGHNT, CDR2 YENEEA. V gave up 5 bases and J gave up 12 bases, with 20 bases separating them. The CDR3 sequence is 14 residues long. The CDR3 spells CASSPNRAPRGQFF. The CDR3 coding sequence is TGTGCCAGCAGCCCTAACAGGGCCCCAAGGGGGCAGTTCTTC.

This clone is large in the sample. The J gene is TRBJ1-1, the V gene TRBV6-8; no clear D. V lost 2 bases and J lost 0, with 10 bases in between. The CDR3 extends over 15 amino acids. Germline CDR1 MNHGY, CDR2 SAAAGT. DNA for the CDR3: TGTGCCAGCAGTTACGACGCAGGAGTGAACACTGAAGCTTTCTTT. Translating it yields CASSYDAGVNTEAFF.

CDR3: CASSPTGRNRDNEQFF. The CDR3 nucleotides read TGTGCCAGCTCACCGACAGGCCGAAACAGGGACAATGAGCAGTTCTTC. V gene TRBV18 combines with J gene TRBJ2-1, with D tentatively TRBD1 (6 bases). Germline V gene sequence: CDR1 KGHSH, CDR2 LQKENI. The CDR3 consists of 16 residues. V was clipped by 3 bases and J by 5 bases, with 17 bases between them.

The gene calls are TRBV19 and TRBJ2-5; D might be TRBD2 (6 bases). V lost 8 bases and J 2 bases, leaving 15 bases between the germline ends. The CDR3 is 14 residues long. CDR1 is LNHDA, CDR2 SQIVND, per germline (reference sequence). In DNA, the CDR3 is TGTGCCAGTGCCCTATGGCGGGATCAAGAGACCCAGTACTTC. Translated: CASALWRDQETQYF.

This clone was counted between two and nine times. The V call is TRBV28, the J call TRBJ2-1; 11 nucleotides agree with TRBD1. V shed 6 bases and J 9 bases; nucleotides not matched to a gene: 10. Germline-derived CDR1 and CDR2 are MDHEN and SYDVKM. The CDR3 loop spans 15 amino acids. In DNA form, the CDR3 reads TGTGCCAGCAGCACCCGGACAGGGGGCTTTGGTGAGCAGTTCTTC. It encodes CASSTRTGGFGEQFF.

This clone was picked up a small number of times. The V and J genes are TRBV30 and TRBJ2-1, with no clear D. The CDR3 consists of 12 residues. CDR1 and CDR2 (germline): GTSNPN, SVGIG (reference sequence). Trimming shortened V by 3 bases and J by 3 bases, and 6 bases separated the two germline ends. CDR3 DNA: TGTGCCTGGAGGGGGAACTACAATGAGCAGTTCTTC. Protein product: CAWRGNYNEQFF.

V is TRBV11-3 and J is TRBJ2-5; TRBD2 aligns across 7 bases. This CDR3 region has 16 residues. V lost 3 bases and J lost 2; bases outside the gene matches: 9. Germline lookup yields CDR1 SGHNT and CDR2 YENEEA. DNA of the CDR3: TGTGCCAGCAGCTTGGGGGGGAAGAGGGTGCAAGAGACCCAGTACTTC. Its protein is CASSLGGKRVQETQYF.